The 2 T cell receptor beta chains below all came from one sample that was sequenced in a study of beta chain features in type 1 diabetes. Broader study findings: For Type 1 diabetes patients, all four CD4+ subsets carried TCRB CDR3s that were moderately but significantly shorter.

Expressed TCRB transcripts were sequenced, since all the RNA that had been isolated was reverse transcribed. The data were produced by immunoSEQ multiplex PCR, yet TCRdb's version contains in-frame clones alone and is incomplete. The sample contains around 130,000 clones, roughly 10% of which appear only once. Antigen specificity for these receptors is unknown. Sequencing input: central memory CD4+ T cells from blood. The receptors shown here come from a young man with type 1 diabetes.

The chain recombines TRBV6-1 with TRBJ1-1; 9 nucleotides match TRBD1. CDR1 is MNHNS, CDR2 SASEGT, per germline. V was clipped by 6 bases and J by 13 bases; unmatched bases: 9. The CDR3 loop spans 12 amino acids. The CDR3 region is CASSDTGGVSFF. The CDR3 bases are TGTGCCAGCAGCGATACAGGGGGCGTTAGTTTCTTT.

The rearrangement joins TRBV9 to TRBJ2-1, with D perhaps TRBD2 (5 bases). With 0 bases removed from V and 7 bases from J, the gap between germline ends came to 14 bases. Germline V gives CDR1 SGDLS, CDR2 YYNGEE. CDR3 length: 15 residues. CDR3 nucleotides: TGTGCCAGCAGCGTAGATGGGAGTGAGGTGAATGAGCAGTTCTTC. Translating gives CASSVDGSEVNEQFF.